Each of the 24 T cell receptor beta chains below was sequenced from the same sample in a study of T cell responses to AZD1222 COVID-19 vaccine (dated by TCRdb to the early 2020s). In light of the paper, this sample's time point label describes: baseline before first vaccination. The library was obtained by the immunoSEQ multiplex PCR assay. TCRdb carries this immuneACCESS record with in-frame sequences only. Its versions omit some clonotypes, under half of them owing to an unresolved V gene in the studies checked, with the rest unexplained. The sample records more than 85,000 clones, 88% of which are singletons. The top ten clonotypes cover approximately 10% of the sample. The sequenced sample was peripheral blood, obtained on day 0 of AZD1222 vaccination. All receptors come from an adult in good health.

The J gene is TRBJ1-2, the V gene TRBV7-8; 7 bases align to TRBD1. The junction had 7 bases not matched to a gene; V was cut back by 5 bases and J by 4 bases. Germline-derived CDR1 and CDR2 are SGHVS and FQNEAQ. The CDR3 totals 14 residues. The CDR3 is CASSPGQAGYGYTF. The CDR3 DNA reads as TGTGCCAGCAGCCCCGGACAGGCGGGCTATGGCTACACCTTC.

The chain couples TRBV2 to TRBJ1-4, with TRBD1 matching over 7 bases. V shed 0 bases and J 5 bases; nucleotides not matched to a gene: 3. CDR3 length: 15 residues. Per the germline V gene, CDR1 is SNHLY and CDR2 is FYNNEI. As DNA, the CDR3 is TGTGCCAGCAGTGAAGCGGGACAGCTAAATGAAAAACTGTTTTTT. Translation: CASSEAGQLNEKLFF.

This clone has only a few counts. J is TRBJ2-1 and V is TRBV28, with D possibly matching TRBD2 (5 bases). The V gene lost 3 bases and the J gene lost 3 bases, with 6 bases spanning the gap. The CDR3 spans 13 residues. In germline, CDR1 is MDHEN, CDR2 SYDVKM. CDR3 in amino acids: CASSFEGYNEQFF. The CDR3 nucleotides read TGTGCCAGCAGTTTCGAGGGCTACAATGAGCAGTTCTTC.

The gene calls are TRBV9 and TRBJ1-1; 8 bases map to TRBD1. The V gene's germline CDR1 is SGDLS and CDR2 YYNGEE. The trim removed 4 bases at V and 5 bases at J, leaving 16 bases unmatched. The CDR3 runs 17 residues. Here the CDR3 reads CASSPWGTPQGGTEAFF. The CDR3 DNA sequence: TGTGCCAGCAGCCCCTGGGGTACCCCACAGGGGGGGACTGAAGCTTTCTTT.

Note on this clone: Other nucleotide sequences from this sample produce the same CDR3. The rearrangement uses TRBV27 and TRBJ2-6; D is undetermined. There are 13 residues in the CDR3. Germline V gene sequence: CDR1 MNHEY, CDR2 SMNVEV (reference sequence). Trimming shortened V by 5 bases and J by 0 bases, and 2 bases separated the two germline ends. As DNA, the CDR3 is TGTGCCAGCAGTCTCTCTGGGGCCAACGTCCTGACTTTC. It codes for CASSLSGANVLTF.

This rearrangement joins TRBV30 to TRBJ2-7; TRBD1 matches 8 bases. V was clipped by 2 bases and J by 6 bases; unmatched bases: 6. CDR3 length equals 13 residues. CDR1 and CDR2 (germline): GTSNPN, SVGIG (reference sequence). The CDR3 DNA follows: TGTGCCTGGAGTCCGGACAGGGTGGGCGAGCAGTACTTC. As protein: CAWSPDRVGEQYF.

V is TRBV29-1 and J is TRBJ2-2; D is perhaps TRBD2 (5 bases). Per the germline V gene, CDR1 is SQVTM and CDR2 is ANQGSEA. V was cut by 7 bases and J by 5 bases, with 14 bases left in between. There are 13 residues in the CDR3. CDR3 coding DNA: TGCAGCGGTTTTATAAGGGAGACCGGGGAGCTGTTTTTT. Its protein is CSGFIRETGELFF.

The rearrangement uses TRBV7-3 and TRBJ2-2, with TRBD1 matching over 8 bases. The CDR3 spans 16 residues. Germline values: CDR1 SGHTA, CDR2 FQGTGA. J gave up 4 bases and V 5 bases, and 9 bases lay outside the gene matches. The DNA of the CDR3 is TGTGCCAGCAGCCAAACAGGGGGATATTCCACCGGGGAGCTGTTTTTT. This encodes CASSQTGGYSTGELFF.

V usage is TRBV28 and J usage is TRBJ2-7; 10 bases map to TRBD2. The germline CDR1 and CDR2 sequences are MDHEN and SYDVKM. With 6 bases clipped from V and 4 bases from J, the junction kept 15 bases outside the gene matches. The CDR3 is 17 amino acids. The CDR3 reads CASSTGTSDWRGYEQYF. The CDR3 nucleotides read TGTGCCAGCAGCACCGGGACTAGCGATTGGAGAGGATACGAGCAGTACTTC.

The V call is TRBV11-2, the J call TRBJ2-7, with D unresolved. V dropped 5 bases and J dropped 6 bases, with 17 bases sitting between them. The CDR3 loop spans 14 amino acids. Germline CDR1 SGHAT, CDR2 FQNNGV. The CDR3 here is CASSPDLVLPEQYF. The CDR3 DNA is TGTGCCAGCAGCCCCGACCTTGTCCTCCCCGAGCAGTACTTC.

This chain uses TRBV21-1 with TRBJ2-1; the table's D call, TRBD2, has no DNA check behind it. TRBV21-1 counts as a pseudogene. The CDR3 spans 17 residues. CDR3 residues: CASSKESGLAGHNEQFF. The CDR3 coding sequence is TGTGCCAGCAGCAAAGAGTCGGGACTAGCGGGACACAATGAGCAGTTCTTC.

The chain couples TRBV10-1 to TRBJ1-1, with D unresolved. The CDR3 sequence is 11 residues long. V was shortened by 6 bases and J by 5 bases, with 7 bases between the two germline ends. Germline CDR1 and CDR2: WNHNN and SYGVQD (reference sequence). The CDR3 reads CASRWKTEAFF. The CDR3 region has the DNA TGCGCCAGCAGGTGGAAGACTGAAGCTTTCTTT.

This clone has just one count. The chain has TRBV7-3 and TRBJ2-1; possibly TRBD1 or TRBD2 for D (5 bases each). The CDR3 sequence is 15 residues long. Trimming took 1 base from V and 9 from J, leaving 16 bases between them. Germline values: CDR1 SGHTA, CDR2 FQGTGA. The chain's CDR3 is CASSLNPPPGTEQFF. CDR3 bases: TGTGCCAGCAGCTTAAACCCACCGCCGGGGACTGAGCAGTTCTTC. The full variable domain, completed using reference TRBV7-3 and TRBJ2-1, is GAGVSQTPSNKVTEKGKYVELRCDPISGHTALYWYRQSLGQGPEFLIYFQGTGAADDSGLPNDRFFAVRPEGSVSTLKIQRTERGDSAVYLCASSLNPPPGTEQFFGPGTRLTVL.

The chain joins TRBV5-5 to TRBJ1-1; D is unclear. Trimming took 0 bases from V and 0 from J, leaving 9 bases between them. The CDR3 loop spans 15 amino acids. Per the germline V gene, CDR1 is SGHKS and CDR2 is YYEKEE (reference sequence). DNA for the CDR3: TGTGCCAGCAGCTTGGGTCAGAACATGAACACTGAAGCTTTCTTT. Translating gives CASSLGQNMNTEAFF.

CDR3 region: CASSPLPSSYEQYF. DNA for the CDR3: TGTGCCAGCAGTCCCCTACCTAGCTCCTACGAGCAGTACTTC. The rearrangement uses TRBV27 and TRBJ2-7; D gene uncertain. CDR1 is MNHEY, CDR2 SMNVEV, per germline (reference sequence). This CDR3 has 14 residues. Between the trimmed V and J ends, which lost 5 bases and 0 bases, there was a span of 11 bases.

The chain is built from TRBV29-1 and TRBJ1-1, with 8 bases matching TRBD1. V shed 3 bases, J shed 4 bases, and the junction held 10 bases outside the gene matches. Germline V gene sequence: CDR1 SQVTM, CDR2 ANQGSEA. The CDR3 extends over 15 amino acids. CDR3 DNA sequence: TGCAGCGTTGAGGGCCCAGGGGGCCGTCGCACTGAAGCTTTCTTT. Residues: CSVEGPGGRRTEAFF. The full variable domain, its missing parts supplied by reference TRBV29-1 and TRBJ1-1, is SAVISQKPSRDICQRGTSLTIQCQVDSQVTMMFWYRQQPGQSLTLIATANQGSEATYESGFVIDKFPISRPNLTFSTLTVSNMSPEDSSIYLCSVEGPGGRRTEAFFGQGTRLTVV.

The CDR3 DNA follows: TGTGCCAGCAGTTCCTCAATGGGACAGGAAAACTATGGCTACACCTTC. Amino acids: CASSSSMGQENYGYTF. The J gene is TRBJ1-2, the V gene TRBV28, with 8 bases identical to TRBD1. With 4 bases clipped from V and 2 bases from J, the junction kept 9 bases outside the gene matches. The CDR3 runs to 16 residues. Germline assignment: CDR1 MDHEN and CDR2 SYDVKM.

The chain employs TRBV18 and TRBJ1-1, with D possibly matching TRBD1 (5 bases). With 1 base removed from V and 5 bases from J, the gap between germline ends came to 11 bases. The CDR3 consists of 14 residues. Germline V gives CDR1 KGHSH, CDR2 LQKENI. This CDR3 reads CASSPRGGRTEAFF. CDR3 bases: TGTGCCAGCTCACCACGTGGGGGGAGGACTGAAGCTTTCTTT.

V usage is TRBV18 and J usage is TRBJ2-2, with 7 bases that match TRBD1. This CDR3 is 16 amino acids long. CDR1 and CDR2 (germline): KGHSH, LQKENI. Trimming removed 3 bases from V and 0 bases from J; junction bases left unmatched: 4. For the CDR3, the DNA is TGTGCCAGCTCACCTCCGACAGGGACGAACACCGGGGAGCTGTTTTTT. Protein product: CASSPPTGTNTGELFF.

Only a few counts were recorded for this clone. The chain links TRBV6-1 to TRBJ2-7; TRBD2 aligns across 16 bases. CDR1 and CDR2 (germline): MNHNS, SASEGT. The CDR3 is 18 amino acids. The V segment lost 3 bases and the J segment 7 bases; nucleotides outside the gene matches: 12. CDR3 sequence (DNA): TGTGCCAGCAGTGATCCGGGGACTAGCGGGAGGGCCCAGCATGAGCAGTACTTC. Translated, it gives CASSDPGTSGRAQHEQYF.

CDR3 sequence reads: CASSYEALAGVPDTQYF. The CDR3 DNA sequence: TGTGCCAGCAGTTACGAGGCCCTAGCGGGAGTGCCAGATACGCAGTATTTT. This rearrangement joins TRBV6-2 or TRBV6-3 to TRBJ2-3; 10 nucleotides align to TRBD2. This CDR3 region has 17 residues. Germline CDR1 is MNHEY and CDR2 is SVGEGT. Germline trimming cut 2 bases from V and 4 bases from J; bases unmatched to any gene: 9.

V is TRBV28 and J is TRBJ1-2; D gene ambiguous. V lost 6 bases, J lost 5 bases, and 16 bases lay in between. Per the germline V gene, CDR1 is MDHEN and CDR2 is SYDVKM. The CDR3 has 14 residues. CDR3 sequence reads: CASRSQEVGYGYTF. CDR3 DNA: TGTGCCAGCAGATCTCAGGAGGTAGGATATGGCTACACCTTC.

This clone was counted a few times. This chain joins TRBV28 and TRBJ2-1, with 10 bases that match TRBD2. This CDR3 has 16 amino acids. Trimming took 5 bases from V and 4 from J; bases not matched to a gene: 8. CDR1 is MDHEN and CDR2 is SYDVKM in the germline V gene. The chain's CDR3 is CASSDLAGENYNEQFF. DNA for the CDR3: TGTGCCAGCAGTGACCTAGCGGGAGAGAATTACAATGAGCAGTTCTTC.

The chain couples TRBV30 to TRBJ2-1; 9 bases line up with TRBD1. This CDR3 is 18 amino acids long. The V and J ends lost 3 bases and 1 base, in that order; junction bases with no gene match: 13. Per germline, CDR1 GTSNPN and CDR2 SVGIG (reference sequence). The CDR3 bases are TGTGCCTGGAGCGGCGCCGGACAGGGGTTGCGTTCCTACAATGAGCAGTTCTTC. As protein: CAWSGAGQGLRSYNEQFF.